This TCR beta chain was captured in a study of cytomegalovirus exposure and HLA in healthy donors. At the level of the study: Early on, a data release was issued that held about 85 million unique TCRs from HLA-typed donors.

The study, taken as a whole, reports: Accurate prediction of most subjects' HLA-A and HLA-B alleles from TCR beta sequences was reported.

Looked up from germline, CDR1 is SGHTA and CDR2 is FQGNSA. J gave up 4 bases and V 4 bases, and 7 bases lay outside the gene matches. This CDR3 is built from 15 residues. PCR amplification relied on 60 Vbeta primers (plus 13 Jbeta primers). This table comes from immunoSEQ multiplex PCR, and its TCRdb copy is limited to in-frame clones, with some not included. The sample has about 170,000 clones; 65% to 85% are singletons. About this clone: Antigen: not known.

The clonotype comes from a male donor in good health and CMV-seronegative. The sample taken for sequencing was PBMCs. The chain has TRBV7-2 and TRBJ2-7; 10 bases are shared with TRBD1. CDR3 sequence (DNA): TGTGCCAGCAGCTCACTAGGGACAGGGGAGTACGAGCAGTACTTC. This encodes CASSSLGTGEYEQYF.